A selection of T cell receptor beta chains follows, all from one sample in a study of neurological immune-mediated disorders. TCRdb passed the 5' RACE reads through MiXCR, listing each CDR3 protein once. This table holds about 62,000 distinct CDR3 sequences, around 3.8% found once. The source material was PBMCs. The source is a woman between 45 and 65 years old with multiple sclerosis. CDR3s include the opening cysteine and the closing phenylalanine or tryptophan. Each record gives: D gene, V gene, clone size, J gene, CDR3 protein, CDR3 DNA. D genes are given only for firm matches. Only some rows state a clone size, as once, few, many or a class for expanded clones.

>.|TRBV6-2/TRBV6-3|many|TRBJ1-1
CASSYSKGNAEAFF
TGTGCCAGCAGTTACTCGAAGGGGAATGCTGAAGCTTTCTTT
>TRBD1|TRBV11-2|many|TRBJ1-1
CASSGDRGTEAFF
TGTGCCAGCAGCGGAGACAGGGGCACTGAAGCTTTCTTT
>.|TRBV29-1|many|TRBJ1-4
CSVARGPTNEKLFF
TGCAGCGTTGCGAGGGGCCCAACTAATGAAAAACTGTTTTTT
>.|TRBV5-1|many|TRBJ1-5
CASSSGPAGQPQHF
TGCGCCAGCAGCTCCGGACCCGCGGGACAGCCCCAGCATTTT
>.|TRBV7-2|many|TRBJ1-2
CASSFAGGTPNYGYTF
TGTGCCAGCAGCTTTGCCGGGGGAACTCCTAACTATGGCTACACCTTC
>.|TRBV7-7|many|TRBJ1-3
CASSILGEKYF
TGTGCTAGCAGCATTCTAGGGGAGAAGTATTTT
>.|TRBV7-9|many|TRBJ1-1
CASSKLPGPTNTEAFF
TGTGCCAGCAGCAAATTACCGGGACCGACGAACACTGAAGCTTTCTTT
>TRBD1|TRBV11-3|.|TRBJ2-5
CASSEGQGAETQYF
TGTGCCAGCAGCGAGGGACAGGGGGCGGAGACCCAGTACTTC
>.|TRBV20-1|many|TRBJ2-5
CSARAPGLQETQYF
TGCAGTGCTAGAGCTCCGGGACTCCAAGAGACCCAGTACTTC
>TRBD1|TRBV5-1|many|TRBJ2-1
CASSELDRGEQFF
TGCGCCAGCAGCGAACTCGACAGGGGAGAGCAGTTCTTC
>.|TRBV29-1|many|TRBJ2-1
CSVPNWLAGANEQFF
TGCAGCGTTCCCAATTGGCTAGCCGGGGCCAATGAGCAGTTCTTC
>.|TRBV20-1|many|TRBJ2-5
CSAIGGISETQYF
TGCAGTGCTATAGGGGGGATTTCAGAGACCCAGTACTTC